Listed below are T cell receptor beta chains from one sample, sequenced in a study of vaccination and CD4 T cells after COVID-19. From the PCR reads, TCRdb called clonotypes with MiXCR, one entry per CDR3 protein. The sample has about 17,000 distinct CDR3 sequences, roughly 50% seen once. These receptors' antigens are unknown. The material sequenced was CD4+ T cells from blood, cultured in vitro, taken about 7 months after SARS-CoV-2 vaccination. These receptors all stem from a human donor who had recovered from COVID-19. The CDR3 runs from the conserved cysteine through the conserved F or W. The order of the fields is CDR3 protein, CDR3 DNA, V gene, D gene, clone size, J gene. A D gene is named only where the DNA matches it firmly. Not every row has a clone size; where given, it reads once, few, many or a size class.

CDR3 protein: CSATGSHQTYNEQFF
CDR3 DNA: TGCAGTGCAACCGGGAGCCACCAGACCTACAATGAGCAGTTCTTC
V gene: TRBV20-1
D gene: NA
clone size: few
J gene: TRBJ2-1

CDR3 protein: CSATGADYGYTF
CDR3 DNA: TGCAGTGCTACAGGGGCGGACTATGGCTACACCTTC
V gene: TRBV20-1
D gene: NA
clone size: NA
J gene: TRBJ1-2

CDR3 protein: CASTATGGVGYTF
CDR3 DNA: TGTGCCAGCACCGCTACAGGGGGCGTAGGCTACACCTTC
V gene: TRBV7-2
D gene: TRBD1
clone size: NA
J gene: TRBJ1-2

CDR3 protein: CSARLAGGRGPDTQYF
CDR3 DNA: TGCAGTGCTAGACTAGCGGGAGGAAGGGGGCCAGATACGCAGTATTTT
V gene: TRBV20-1
D gene: TRBD2
clone size: few
J gene: TRBJ2-3

CDR3 protein: CASSPYGTQYF
CDR3 DNA: TGTGCCAGCAGCCCGTACGGGACCCAGTACTTC
V gene: TRBV7-9
D gene: NA
clone size: NA
J gene: TRBJ2-5

CDR3 protein: CASRNPHSTDTQYF
CDR3 DNA: TGTGCCAGCAGAAATCCCCACAGCACAGATACGCAGTATTTT
V gene: TRBV6-1
D gene: NA
clone size: NA
J gene: TRBJ2-3

CDR3 protein: CASRAGTGYSNQPQHF
CDR3 DNA: TGTGCCAGCAGGGCTGGGACAGGTTATAGCAATCAGCCCCAGCATTTT
V gene: TRBV6-1
D gene: TRBD1
clone size: NA
J gene: TRBJ1-5

CDR3 protein: CASSPKVGIGELFF
CDR3 DNA: TGTGCCAGCAGCCCAAAGGTGGGCATCGGGGAGCTGTTTTTT
V gene: TRBV4-2
D gene: NA
clone size: NA
J gene: TRBJ2-2

CDR3 protein: CASTSGLAGGTDTQYF
CDR3 DNA: TGTGCCAGCACCTCCGGACTAGCGGGAGGCACAGATACGCAGTATTTT
V gene: TRBV5-4
D gene: TRBD2
clone size: medium-sized
J gene: TRBJ2-3

CDR3 protein: CASSLTVQGGETQYF
CDR3 DNA: TGTGCCAGCAGCTTAACGGTGCAGGGCGGGGAGACCCAGTACTTC
V gene: TRBV7-6
D gene: NA
clone size: few
J gene: TRBJ2-5

CDR3 protein: CASCPGTYNEQFF
CDR3 DNA: TGTGCCAGCTGTCCAGGAACCTACAATGAGCAGTTCTTC
V gene: TRBV6-1
D gene: NA
clone size: NA
J gene: TRBJ2-1

CDR3 protein: CASNRGPIITDTQYF
CDR3 DNA: TGCGCCAGCAACCGGGGCCCTATAATAACAGATACGCAGTATTTT
V gene: TRBV5-1
D gene: NA
clone size: NA
J gene: TRBJ2-3

CDR3 protein: CASSLPSDGQETQYF
CDR3 DNA: TGTGCCAGCAGCTTGCCTTCGGACGGGCAAGAGACCCAGTACTTC
V gene: TRBV7-6
D gene: NA
clone size: NA
J gene: TRBJ2-5

CDR3 protein: CASRYMGGDSTDTQYF
CDR3 DNA: TGTGCCAGCAGATACATGGGGGGTGATAGCACAGATACGCAGTATTTT
V gene: TRBV27
D gene: NA
clone size: NA
J gene: TRBJ2-3

CDR3 protein: CSARLAGGYNEQFF
CDR3 DNA: TGCAGTGCAAGACTAGCGGGGGGCTACAATGAGCAGTTCTTC
V gene: TRBV20-1
D gene: TRBD2
clone size: NA
J gene: TRBJ2-1

CDR3 protein: CASRRGGGELFF
CDR3 DNA: TGTGCCAGCAGACGGGGGGGCGGGGAGCTGTTTTTT
V gene: TRBV6-1
D gene: TRBD2
clone size: NA
J gene: TRBJ2-2

CDR3 protein: CAISDLAGGPNEQFF
CDR3 DNA: TGTGCCATCAGTGACCTAGCGGGGGGGCCAAATGAGCAGTTCTTC
V gene: TRBV10-3
D gene: TRBD2
clone size: NA
J gene: TRBJ2-1

CDR3 protein: CASSLVSPGGEQYF
CDR3 DNA: TGTGCCAGCAGCTTAGTCTCTCCGGGAGGCGAGCAGTACTTC
V gene: TRBV7-6
D gene: TRBD2
clone size: NA
J gene: TRBJ2-7

CDR3 protein: CASSLVFPKDTEAFF
CDR3 DNA: TGTGCCAGCAGCTTAGTGTTTCCCAAAGACACTGAAGCTTTCTTT
V gene: TRBV7-2
D gene: NA
clone size: NA
J gene: TRBJ1-1

CDR3 protein: CASSPGLLYQETQYF
CDR3 DNA: TGTGCCAGCAGTCCCGGACTTTTGTACCAAGAGACCCAGTACTTC
V gene: TRBV27
D gene: NA
clone size: few
J gene: TRBJ2-5

CDR3 protein: CASSQQGVLLTGELFF
CDR3 DNA: TGTGCCAGCAGTCAACAGGGTGTATTACTCACCGGGGAGCTGTTTTTT
V gene: TRBV7-2
D gene: NA
clone size: NA
J gene: TRBJ2-2

CDR3 protein: CSARDTGTGGGTDTQYF
CDR3 DNA: TGCAGTGCTAGAGACACCGGGACAGGGGGCGGCACAGATACGCAGTATTTT
V gene: TRBV20-1
D gene: TRBD1
clone size: NA
J gene: TRBJ2-3

CDR3 protein: CSARQASNQPQHF
CDR3 DNA: TGCAGTGCTAGACAGGCAAGCAATCAGCCCCAGCATTTT
V gene: TRBV20-1
D gene: NA
clone size: NA
J gene: TRBJ1-5

CDR3 protein: CSAGTSGDEQFF
CDR3 DNA: TGCAGTGCCGGGACTAGCGGGGATGAGCAGTTCTTC
V gene: TRBV20-1
D gene: TRBD2
clone size: NA
J gene: TRBJ2-1

CDR3 protein: CASSLRGVYGYTF
CDR3 DNA: TGTGCCAGCAGTTTACGGGGGGTCTATGGCTACACCTTC
V gene: TRBV27
D gene: NA
clone size: few
J gene: TRBJ1-2

CDR3 protein: CSARQFNNSPLHF
CDR3 DNA: TGCAGTGCTAGGCAGTTCAATAATTCACCCCTCCACTTT
V gene: TRBV20-1
D gene: NA
clone size: NA
J gene: TRBJ1-6

CDR3 protein: CSASWTSGGWETQYF
CDR3 DNA: TGCAGTGCTAGTTGGACTAGCGGGGGGTGGGAGACCCAGTACTTC
V gene: TRBV20-1
D gene: TRBD2
clone size: few
J gene: TRBJ2-5

CDR3 protein: CASSPGGPDTQYF
CDR3 DNA: TGTGCCAGCAGCCCCGGGGGCCCCGATACGCAGTATTTT
V gene: TRBV7-3
D gene: NA
clone size: few
J gene: TRBJ2-3

CDR3 protein: CASSLGRAGTGNTIYF
CDR3 DNA: TGTGCCAGCAGCTTAGGCAGGGCTGGCACTGGAAACACCATATATTTT
V gene: TRBV7-2
D gene: NA
clone size: NA
J gene: TRBJ1-3

CDR3 protein: CASSEVGGPSSGYGYTF
CDR3 DNA: TGTGCCAGCAGCGAAGTGGGGGGGCCTAGTTCTGGCTATGGCTACACCTTC
V gene: TRBV6-1
D gene: NA
clone size: NA
J gene: TRBJ1-2

CDR3 protein: CASSYRGWEQFF
CDR3 DNA: TGTGCCAGCAGTTACAGGGGCTGGGAGCAGTTCTTC
V gene: TRBV6-5
D gene: NA
clone size: NA
J gene: TRBJ2-1

CDR3 protein: CASSWSRGADTIYF
CDR3 DNA: TGTGCCAGCAGTTGGTCCAGGGGGGCGGACACCATATATTTT
V gene: TRBV6-5
D gene: TRBD1
clone size: once
J gene: TRBJ1-3

CDR3 protein: CSARVPLAGGSLGYEQYF
CDR3 DNA: TGCAGTGCTAGAGTACCACTAGCGGGGGGGTCTCTGGGGTACGAGCAGTACTTC
V gene: TRBV20-1
D gene: TRBD2
clone size: NA
J gene: TRBJ2-7

CDR3 protein: CACPDPAGGYGYTF
CDR3 DNA: TGTGCCTGCCCCGACCCTGCGGGGGGCTATGGCTACACCTTC
V gene: TRBV30
D gene: NA
clone size: NA
J gene: TRBJ1-2

CDR3 protein: CSARPTGVLNQPQHF
CDR3 DNA: TGCAGTGCTCGGCCGACAGGGGTGCTGAATCAGCCCCAGCATTTT
V gene: TRBV20-1
D gene: TRBD1
clone size: few
J gene: TRBJ1-5

CDR3 protein: CASTGYYNEQFF
CDR3 DNA: TGTGCCAGCACCGGCTACTACAATGAGCAGTTCTTC
V gene: TRBV27
D gene: NA
clone size: NA
J gene: TRBJ2-1

CDR3 protein: CASGLDRSPYGYTF
CDR3 DNA: TGTGCCAGCGGCCTCGACAGGTCCCCCTATGGCTACACCTTC
V gene: TRBV6-1
D gene: NA
clone size: medium-sized
J gene: TRBJ1-2

CDR3 protein: CATSRGTSEETQYF
CDR3 DNA: TGTGCCACCAGCAGGGGGACTAGTGAGGAGACCCAGTACTTC
V gene: TRBV15
D gene: TRBD2
clone size: few
J gene: TRBJ2-5

CDR3 protein: CSARPYKAGVQETQYF
CDR3 DNA: TGCAGTGCTAGACCCTACAAAGCGGGGGTTCAAGAGACCCAGTACTTC
V gene: TRBV20-1
D gene: TRBD2
clone size: medium-sized
J gene: TRBJ2-5

CDR3 protein: CASSLFRGRSETQYF
CDR3 DNA: TGTGCCAGCAGCTTGTTTAGGGGGCGGTCAGAGACCCAGTACTTC
V gene: TRBV7-3
D gene: TRBD1
clone size: NA
J gene: TRBJ2-5

CDR3 protein: CASSPVPGQVLNTEAFF
CDR3 DNA: TGTGCCAGCAGCCCGGTCCCGGGACAGGTCCTGAACACTGAAGCTTTCTTT
V gene: TRBV6-1
D gene: TRBD1
clone size: NA
J gene: TRBJ1-1

CDR3 protein: CASSTGLRREQYF
CDR3 DNA: TGTGCCAGTAGTACGGGACTCCGCCGAGAGCAGTACTTC
V gene: TRBV19
D gene: NA
clone size: NA
J gene: TRBJ2-7

CDR3 protein: CASSLTGSFGGYTF
CDR3 DNA: TGTGCCAGCAGCCTGACAGGATCCTTCGGTGGCTACACCTTC
V gene: TRBV27
D gene: NA
clone size: NA
J gene: TRBJ1-2

CDR3 protein: CSTSGRGTDTQYF
CDR3 DNA: TGCAGTACTAGCGGGAGGGGTACAGATACGCAGTATTTT
V gene: TRBV20-1
D gene: TRBD2
clone size: NA
J gene: TRBJ2-3

CDR3 protein: CASSYRGVGAFF
CDR3 DNA: TGTGCCAGCAGCTACCGGGGGGTAGGAGCTTTCTTT
V gene: TRBV7-8
D gene: NA
clone size: few
J gene: TRBJ1-1

CDR3 protein: CASRKLDRDNQPQHF
CDR3 DNA: TGTGCCAGCAGAAAATTGGACAGGGACAATCAGCCCCAGCATTTT
V gene: TRBV28
D gene: TRBD1
clone size: NA
J gene: TRBJ1-5

CDR3 protein: CAISETERHRNEQYF
CDR3 DNA: TGTGCCATCAGTGAAACGGAGAGACATAGAAACGAGCAGTACTTC
V gene: TRBV10-3
D gene: NA
clone size: NA
J gene: TRBJ2-7

CDR3 protein: CASRTQQGRYNEQFF
CDR3 DNA: TGTGCCAGCAGGACTCAACAGGGGAGGTACAATGAGCAGTTCTTC
V gene: TRBV7-2
D gene: NA
clone size: NA
J gene: TRBJ2-1

CDR3 protein: CATSSGRGDTEAFF
CDR3 DNA: TGTGCCACCAGCAGCGGGAGGGGGGACACTGAAGCTTTCTTT
V gene: TRBV15
D gene: NA
clone size: NA
J gene: TRBJ1-1

CDR3 protein: CASSLKVSLAPYEQYF
CDR3 DNA: TGTGCCAGCAGCTTAAAGGTCTCCCTAGCCCCCTACGAGCAGTACTTC
V gene: TRBV7-2
D gene: NA
clone size: few
J gene: TRBJ2-7

CDR3 protein: CSARDLGGYTF
CDR3 DNA: TGCAGTGCTAGAGATCTCGGTGGCTACACCTTC
V gene: TRBV20-1
D gene: NA
clone size: NA
J gene: TRBJ1-2

CDR3 protein: CASSITGGDSPLHF
CDR3 DNA: TGTGCCAGCAGCATAACAGGGGGCGATTCACCCCTCCACTTT
V gene: TRBV7-2
D gene: TRBD1
clone size: NA
J gene: TRBJ1-6

CDR3 protein: CASSDIQGSYNSPLHF
CDR3 DNA: TGTGCCAGCAGTGATATCCAGGGGTCCTATAATTCACCCCTCCACTTT
V gene: TRBV6-1
D gene: NA
clone size: NA
J gene: TRBJ1-6